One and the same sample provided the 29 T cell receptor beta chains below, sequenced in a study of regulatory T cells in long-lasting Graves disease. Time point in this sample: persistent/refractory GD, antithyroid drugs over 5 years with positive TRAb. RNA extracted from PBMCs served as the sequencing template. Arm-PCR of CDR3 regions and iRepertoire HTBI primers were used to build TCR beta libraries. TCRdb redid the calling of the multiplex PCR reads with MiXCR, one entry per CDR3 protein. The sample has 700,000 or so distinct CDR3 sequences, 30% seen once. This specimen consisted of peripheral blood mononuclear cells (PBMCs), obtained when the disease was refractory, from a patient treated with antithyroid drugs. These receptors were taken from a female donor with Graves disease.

The DNA of the CDR3 is TGTGCCAGCAGTACCACACGGCAGGGGAAATATGGCTACACCTTC. Amino acids: CASSTTRQGKYGYTF. The V and J genes are TRBV6-1 and TRBJ1-2; maybe TRBD1 (6 bases). The CDR3 totals 15 residues. CDR1 is MNHNS and CDR2 is SASEGT in the germline V gene. The V end was cut by 5 bases, the J end by 5 bases, with 18 bases between.

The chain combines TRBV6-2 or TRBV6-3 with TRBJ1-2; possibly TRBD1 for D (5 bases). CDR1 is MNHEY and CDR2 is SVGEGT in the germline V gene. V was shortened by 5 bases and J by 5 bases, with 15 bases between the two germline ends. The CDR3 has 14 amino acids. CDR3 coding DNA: TGTGCCAGCAGTAGGGGACGTCGACATTATGGCTACACCTTC. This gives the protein CASSRGRRHYGYTF.

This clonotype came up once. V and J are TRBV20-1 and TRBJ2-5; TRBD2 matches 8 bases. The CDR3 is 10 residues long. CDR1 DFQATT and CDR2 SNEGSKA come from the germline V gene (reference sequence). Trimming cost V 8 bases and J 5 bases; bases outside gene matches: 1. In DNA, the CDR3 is TGCAGTCCGGGGGGGGAGACCCAGTACTTC. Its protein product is CSPGGETQYF.

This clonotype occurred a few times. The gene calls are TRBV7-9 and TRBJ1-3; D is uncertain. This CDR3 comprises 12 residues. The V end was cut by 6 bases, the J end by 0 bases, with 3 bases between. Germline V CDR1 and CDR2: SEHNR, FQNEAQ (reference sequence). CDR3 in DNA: TGTGCCAGCAGGGACTCTGGAAACACCATATATTTT. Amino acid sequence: CASRDSGNTIYF.

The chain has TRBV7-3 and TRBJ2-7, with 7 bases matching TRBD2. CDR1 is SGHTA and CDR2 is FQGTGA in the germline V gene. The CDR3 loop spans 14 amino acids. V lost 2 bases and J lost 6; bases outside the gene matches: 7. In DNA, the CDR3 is TGTGCCAGCAGCTTAGGGGACTATAGGGGCGAGCAGTACTTC. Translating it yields CASSLGDYRGEQYF.

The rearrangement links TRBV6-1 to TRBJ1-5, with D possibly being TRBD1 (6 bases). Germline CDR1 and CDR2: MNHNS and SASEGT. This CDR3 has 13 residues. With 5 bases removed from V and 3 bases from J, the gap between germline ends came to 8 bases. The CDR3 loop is CASSRDINQPQHF. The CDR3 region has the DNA TGTGCCAGCAGTAGGGACATCAATCAGCCCCAGCATTTT.

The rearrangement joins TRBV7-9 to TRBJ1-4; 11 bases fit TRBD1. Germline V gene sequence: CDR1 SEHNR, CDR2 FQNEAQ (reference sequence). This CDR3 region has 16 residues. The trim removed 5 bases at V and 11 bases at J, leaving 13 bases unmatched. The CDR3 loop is CASSPTKDRGHWKLFF. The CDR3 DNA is TGTGCCAGCAGCCCGACCAAGGACAGGGGGCATTGGAAACTGTTTTTT. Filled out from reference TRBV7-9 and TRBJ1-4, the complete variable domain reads DTGVSQNPRHKITKRGQNVTFRCDPISEHNRLYWYRQTLGQGPEFLTYFQNEAQLEKSRLLSDRFSAERPKGSFSTLEIQRTEQGDSAMYLCASSPTKDRGHWKLFFGSGTQLSVL.

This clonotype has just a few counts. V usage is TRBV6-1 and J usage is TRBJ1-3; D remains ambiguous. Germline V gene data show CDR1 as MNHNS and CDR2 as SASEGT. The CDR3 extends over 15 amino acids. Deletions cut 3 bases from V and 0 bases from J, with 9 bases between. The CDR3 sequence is CASSESGSSGNTIYF. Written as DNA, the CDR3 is TGTGCCAGCAGTGAGAGCGGAAGCTCTGGAAACACCATATATTTT.

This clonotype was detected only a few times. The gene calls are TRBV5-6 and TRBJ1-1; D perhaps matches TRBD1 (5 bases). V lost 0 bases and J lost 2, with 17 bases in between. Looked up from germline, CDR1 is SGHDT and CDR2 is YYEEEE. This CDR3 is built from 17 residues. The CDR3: CASSLALGGRINTEAFF. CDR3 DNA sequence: TGTGCCAGCAGCTTGGCTCTTGGGGGACGAATTAACACTGAAGCTTTCTTT.

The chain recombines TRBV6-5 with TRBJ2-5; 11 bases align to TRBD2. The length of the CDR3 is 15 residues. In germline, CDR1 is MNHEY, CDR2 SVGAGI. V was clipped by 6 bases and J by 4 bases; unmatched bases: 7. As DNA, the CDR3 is TGTGCCAGCAGCTACACTAGCGGGAGTGGAGAGACCCAGTACTTC. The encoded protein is CASSYTSGSGETQYF.

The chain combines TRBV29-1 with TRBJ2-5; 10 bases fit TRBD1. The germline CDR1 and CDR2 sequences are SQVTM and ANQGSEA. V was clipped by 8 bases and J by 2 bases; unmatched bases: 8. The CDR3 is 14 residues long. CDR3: CSMTGGLTQETQYF. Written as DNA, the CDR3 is TGCAGCATGACAGGGGGCCTAACACAAGAGACCCAGTACTTC.

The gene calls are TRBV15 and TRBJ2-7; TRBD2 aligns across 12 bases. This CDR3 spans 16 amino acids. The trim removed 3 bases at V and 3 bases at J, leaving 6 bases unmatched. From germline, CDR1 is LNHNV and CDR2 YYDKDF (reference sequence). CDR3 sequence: CATSRVGTSGYYEQYF. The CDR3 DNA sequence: TGTGCCACCAGCAGGGTCGGGACTAGCGGGTACTACGAGCAGTACTTC.

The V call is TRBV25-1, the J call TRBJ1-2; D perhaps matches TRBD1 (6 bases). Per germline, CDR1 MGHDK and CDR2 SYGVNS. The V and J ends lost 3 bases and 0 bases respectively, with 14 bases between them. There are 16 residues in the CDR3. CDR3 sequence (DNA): TGTGCCAGCAGTGACGGCAGGGACACGCCTAACTATGGCTACACCTTC. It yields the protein CASSDGRDTPNYGYTF.

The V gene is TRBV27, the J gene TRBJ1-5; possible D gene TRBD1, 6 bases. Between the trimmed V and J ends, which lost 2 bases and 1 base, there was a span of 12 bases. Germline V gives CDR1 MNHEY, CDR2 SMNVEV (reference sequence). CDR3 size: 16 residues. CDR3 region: CASSLIGGLSNQPQHF. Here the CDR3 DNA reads TGTGCCAGCAGTTTAATTGGGGGGCTCAGCAATCAGCCCCAGCATTTT.

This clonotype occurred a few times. CDR3 residues: CASSYRRSEKLFF. CDR3 bases: TGTGCCAGCAGTTACCGCAGGTCTGAAAAACTGTTTTTT. The V gene is TRBV6-5, the J gene TRBJ1-4; no clear D. The CDR3 is made up of 13 amino acids. V lost 2 bases and J 7 bases, leaving 8 bases between the germline ends. Per germline, CDR1 MNHEY and CDR2 SVGAGI.

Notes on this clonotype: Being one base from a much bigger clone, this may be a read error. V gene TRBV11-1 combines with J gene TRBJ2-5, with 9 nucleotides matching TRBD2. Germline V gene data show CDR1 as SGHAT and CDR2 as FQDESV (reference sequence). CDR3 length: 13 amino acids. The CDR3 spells CAGSGGYQETQYF. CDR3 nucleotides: TGTGCCGGCAGCGGGGGGTACCAAGAGACCCAGTACTTC.

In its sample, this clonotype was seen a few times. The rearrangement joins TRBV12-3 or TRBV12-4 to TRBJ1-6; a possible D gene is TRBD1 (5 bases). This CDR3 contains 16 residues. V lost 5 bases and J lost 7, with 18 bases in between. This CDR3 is CASSTRAGPTNSPLHF. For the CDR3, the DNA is TGTGCCAGCAGTACCCGGGCGGGACCGACGAATTCACCCCTCCACTTT.

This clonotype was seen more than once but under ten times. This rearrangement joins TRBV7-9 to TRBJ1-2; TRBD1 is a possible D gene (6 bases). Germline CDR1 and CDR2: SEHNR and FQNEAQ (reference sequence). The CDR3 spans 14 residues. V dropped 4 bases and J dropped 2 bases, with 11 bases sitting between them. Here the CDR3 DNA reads TGTGCCAGCAGCTCTTCCGACAGGAACTATGGCTACACCTTC. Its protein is CASSSSDRNYGYTF.

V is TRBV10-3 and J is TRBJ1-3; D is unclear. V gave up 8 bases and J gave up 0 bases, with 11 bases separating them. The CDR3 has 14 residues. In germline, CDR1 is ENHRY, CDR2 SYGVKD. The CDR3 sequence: CAIRQPGSGNTIYF. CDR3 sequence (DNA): TGTGCCATCCGTCAACCGGGCTCTGGAAACACCATATATTTT.

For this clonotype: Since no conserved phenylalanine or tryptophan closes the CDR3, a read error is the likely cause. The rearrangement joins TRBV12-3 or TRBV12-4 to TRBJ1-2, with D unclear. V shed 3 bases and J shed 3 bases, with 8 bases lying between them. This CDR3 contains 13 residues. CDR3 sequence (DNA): TGTGCCAGCAGTTTTTCCCTTGACTATGGCTACACCCTC. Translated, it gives CASSFSLDYGYTL.

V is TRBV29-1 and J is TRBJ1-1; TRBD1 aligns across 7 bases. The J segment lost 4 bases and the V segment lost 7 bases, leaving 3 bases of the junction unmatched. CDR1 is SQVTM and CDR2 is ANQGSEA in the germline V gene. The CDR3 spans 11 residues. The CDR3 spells CSGRQGTEAFF. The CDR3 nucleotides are TGCAGCGGCCGACAGGGCACTGAAGCTTTCTTT.

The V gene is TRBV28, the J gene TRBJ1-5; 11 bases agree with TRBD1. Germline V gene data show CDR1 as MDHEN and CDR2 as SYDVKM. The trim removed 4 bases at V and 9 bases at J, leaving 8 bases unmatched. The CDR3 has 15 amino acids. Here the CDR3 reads CASSWDRGKGGPQHF. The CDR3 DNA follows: TGTGCCAGCAGTTGGGACAGGGGGAAGGGAGGGCCCCAGCATTTT.

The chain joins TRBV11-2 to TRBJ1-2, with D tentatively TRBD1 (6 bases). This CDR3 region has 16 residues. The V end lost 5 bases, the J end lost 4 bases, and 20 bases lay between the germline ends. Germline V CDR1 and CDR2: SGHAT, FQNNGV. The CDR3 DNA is TGTGCCAGCAGCCCGACGTCAGACAGGTCCATCTATGGCTACACCTTC. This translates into CASSPTSDRSIYGYTF. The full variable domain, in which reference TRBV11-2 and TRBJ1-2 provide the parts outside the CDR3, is EAGVAQSPRYKIIEKRQSVAFWCNPISGHATLYWYQQILGQGPKLLIQFQNNGVVDDSQLPKDRFSAERLKGVDSTLKIQPAKLEDSAVYLCASSPTSDRSIYGYTFGSGTRLTVV.

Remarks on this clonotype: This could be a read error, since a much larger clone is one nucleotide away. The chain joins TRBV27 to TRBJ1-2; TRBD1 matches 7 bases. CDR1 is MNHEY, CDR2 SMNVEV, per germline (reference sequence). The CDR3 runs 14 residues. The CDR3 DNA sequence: TGTGCCAGCAGTTTCCGACAGGGACGCTATGGCTACATCTTC. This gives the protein CASSFRQGRYGYIF.

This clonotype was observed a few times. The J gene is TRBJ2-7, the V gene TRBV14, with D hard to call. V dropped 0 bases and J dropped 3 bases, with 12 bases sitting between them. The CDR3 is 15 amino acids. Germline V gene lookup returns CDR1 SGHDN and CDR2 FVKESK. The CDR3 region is CASSQDRAYGYEQYF. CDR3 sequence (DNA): TGTGCCAGCAGCCAAGATCGAGCGTACGGCTACGAGCAGTACTTC.

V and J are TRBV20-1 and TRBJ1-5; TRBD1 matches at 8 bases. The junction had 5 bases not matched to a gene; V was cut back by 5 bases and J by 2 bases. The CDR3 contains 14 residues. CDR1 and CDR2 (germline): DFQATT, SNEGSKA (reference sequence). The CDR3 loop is CSAPDRAGNQPQHF. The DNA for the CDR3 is TGCAGTGCTCCGGACAGGGCGGGCAATCAGCCCCAGCATTTT.

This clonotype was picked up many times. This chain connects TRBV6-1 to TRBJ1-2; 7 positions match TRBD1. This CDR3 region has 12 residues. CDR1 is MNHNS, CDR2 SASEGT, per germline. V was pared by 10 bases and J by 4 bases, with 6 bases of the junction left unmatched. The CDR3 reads CATTNRGYGYTF. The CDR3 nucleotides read TGTGCCACCACTAACAGGGGCTATGGCTACACCTTC.

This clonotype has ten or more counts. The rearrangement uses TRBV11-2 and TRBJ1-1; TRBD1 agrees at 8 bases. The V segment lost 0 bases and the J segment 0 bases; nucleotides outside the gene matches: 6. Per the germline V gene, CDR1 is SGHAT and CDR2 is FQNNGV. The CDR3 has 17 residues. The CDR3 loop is CASSLDIWGQVNTEAFF. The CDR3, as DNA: TGTGCCAGCAGCTTAGATATATGGGGACAGGTGAACACTGAAGCTTTCTTT.

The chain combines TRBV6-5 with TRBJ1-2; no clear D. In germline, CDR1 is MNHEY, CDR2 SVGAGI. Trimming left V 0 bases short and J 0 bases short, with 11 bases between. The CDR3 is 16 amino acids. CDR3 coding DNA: TGTGCCAGCAGTTACTCAGACCCAGGAGCTAACTATGGCTACACCTTC. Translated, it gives CASSYSDPGANYGYTF.